This record covers a single T cell receptor (beta chain). What it recognizes is unknown. This entry belongs to a study of T cell repertoires in cytomegalovirus infection. TCRdb re-derived calls from the reads in MiXCR, one entry per CDR3 protein. The sample yields under 500,000 distinct CDR3 sequences, under 55% seen once. V dropped 1 base and J dropped 7 bases, with 13 bases sitting between them. The CDR3 loop spans 14 amino acids. Germline V lookup: CDR1 SGHVS, CDR2 FNYEAQ. This clonotype originated in a human donor in good health (CMV status not recorded). Some clones in this sample may be carry-over from other donors' samples. V and J are TRBV7-6 and TRBJ2-5, with TRBD1 as a possible D gene (6 bases). This sample comprised cultured PBMCs, obtained from culture after CMV antigen stimulation. This chain's CDR3 is CASSLEVWGPTQYF. As DNA, the CDR3 is TGTGCCAGCAGCTTAGAGGTTTGGGGGCCGACCCAGTACTTC.